These 20 T cell receptor beta chains originate from one sample sequenced in a study of shared clonotypes between healthy human individuals. TCRdb keeps only in-frame clones here, not all; method: immunoSEQ multiplex PCR. The sample yields roughly 2.5 million clones, more than 90% seen once. The sequencing sample was made of naive CD4+ T cells sorted from blood. Specified subset: CD45RA+ positively selected. These receptors were obtained from a man between 18 and 29 years old in good health.

This clone occurred once. This sequence joins TRBV7-2 and TRBJ2-7; tentatively, D is TRBD2 (5 bases). The CDR3 consists of 14 residues. Trimming removed 5 bases from V and 2 bases from J, with 13 bases in between. Germline loops: CDR1 SGHTA, CDR2 FQGNSA. CDR3 amino acids: CASSRERTTYEQYF. The CDR3 nucleotides read TGTGCCAGCAGCCGGGAAAGAACTACCTACGAGCAGTACTTC.

The chain uses TRBV7-9 and TRBJ2-3; 10 bases are a match to TRBD1. This CDR3 contains 16 residues. The V segment lost 6 bases and the J segment 6 bases; nucleotides outside the gene matches: 12. Germline CDR1 SEHNR, CDR2 FQNEAQ (reference sequence). CDR3 in DNA: TGTGCCAGCAGACGCAAAAAGACAGGGGGCGAGGATACGCAGTATTTT. Encoded protein: CASRRKKTGGEDTQYF.

The chain is built from TRBV7-9 and TRBJ2-3, with a tentative D call TRBD1 (5 bases). V lost 5 bases and J 2 bases, leaving 11 bases between the germline ends. CDR1 SEHNR and CDR2 FQNEAQ come from the germline V gene (reference sequence). This CDR3 is built from 14 residues. CDR3 loop: CASSTQGPTDTQYF. CDR3 nucleotides: TGTGCCAGCAGCACCCAGGGCCCCACAGATACGCAGTATTTT.

In the case of this clone: Other DNA sequences from this sample encode an identical CDR3 as well. CDR3 DNA sequence: TGTGCCAGCTCACCCGACCGAAATCAGCCCCAGCATTTT. As protein: CASSPDRNQPQHF. The chain combines TRBV18 with TRBJ1-5; D is uncertain. The germline V gene has CDR1 KGHSH and CDR2 LQKENI. The CDR3 sequence is 13 residues long. V lost 3 bases and J lost 4, with 7 bases in between.

As regards this clone: At the DNA level, this CDR3 is encoded by other sequences in the same sample as well. The chain uses TRBV5-1 and TRBJ1-6; 8 bases align to TRBD1. Germline CDR1 SGHRS, CDR2 YFSETQ. The CDR3 loop spans 14 amino acids. V trimming: 4 bases; J trimming: 6 bases; junction bases outside the gene matches: 3. CDR3 in amino acids: CASSQGQGNSPLHF. DNA of the CDR3: TGCGCCAGCAGCCAAGGACAGGGTAATTCACCCCTCCACTTT.

V usage is TRBV5-1 and J usage is TRBJ1-1, with D tentatively TRBD1 (5 bases). The germline CDR1 and CDR2 sequences are SGHRS and YFSETQ. Deletions cut 0 bases from V and 4 bases from J, with 13 bases between. This CDR3 contains 15 residues. CDR3 loop: CASSLVAGPGTEAFF. CDR3 coding DNA: TGCGCCAGCAGCTTGGTCGCAGGGCCGGGCACTGAAGCTTTCTTT. Drawing the rest from reference TRBV5-1 and TRBJ1-1, the complete variable domain is KAGVTQTPRYLIKTRGQQVTLSCSPISGHRSVSWYQQTPGQGLQFLFEYFSETQRNKGNFPGRFSGRQFSNSRSEMNVSTLELGDSALYLCASSLVAGPGTEAFFGQGTRLTVV.

This clone was counted once. Other DNA variants within this sample encode the same CDR3. This chain connects TRBV7-9 to TRBJ2-7; 7 bases match TRBD1. V dropped 4 bases and J dropped 3; count of bases not matched to a gene: 6. Germline V gene sequence: CDR1 SEHNR, CDR2 FQNEAQ (reference sequence). The CDR3 is 14 residues long. This chain's CDR3 is CASSSSGGSYEQYF. The CDR3 DNA follows: TGTGCCAGCAGCTCCTCAGGGGGTAGCTACGAGCAGTACTTC.

This clone was seen once. The gene calls are TRBV2 and TRBJ2-7; D may be TRBD2 (5 bases). The CDR3 extends over 15 amino acids. Germline CDR1 is SNHLY and CDR2 is FYNNEI. V was shortened by 9 bases and J by 1 base, with 19 bases between the two germline ends. The CDR3 sequence: CARNRGGRLSYEQYF. Here the CDR3 DNA reads TGTGCCAGAAACCGAGGAGGCCGCCTTTCCTACGAGCAGTACTTC. The whole variable domain, filled in from reference TRBV2 and TRBJ2-7, reads EPEVTQTPSHQVTQMGQEVILRCVPISNHLYFYWYRQILGQKVEFLVSFYNNEISEKSEIFDDQFSVERPDGSNFTLKIRSTKLEDSAMYFCARNRGGRLSYEQYFGPGTRLTVT.

About this clone: The same CDR3 arises from other DNA sequences in this sample as well. The chain links TRBV20-1 to TRBJ1-2; possible D gene TRBD1, 5 bases. This CDR3 spans 11 amino acids. CDR1 and CDR2 from the germline V gene are DFQATT and SNEGSKA (reference sequence). Trimming removed 3 bases from V and 6 bases from J, with 8 bases in between. For the CDR3, the DNA is TGCAGTGCTAGTGAGGGGAATGGCTACACCTTC. This translates into CSASEGNGYTF.

This clone was seen just once. This rearrangement joins TRBV6-4 to TRBJ2-3; 7 nucleotides align to TRBD1. This CDR3 spans 13 amino acids. The trim removed 6 bases at V and 4 bases at J, leaving 4 bases unmatched. Germline V lookup: CDR1 MRHNA, CDR2 SNTAGT. DNA of the CDR3: TGTGCCAGCAGCTACAGGGGAGCAGATACGCAGTATTTT. Residues: CASSYRGADTQYF.

The rearrangement links TRBV28 to TRBJ1-5; 12 nucleotides agree with TRBD1. Germline-derived CDR1 and CDR2 are MDHEN and SYDVKM. The V gene end was trimmed by 2 bases and the J gene end by 4 bases; junction bases not matched to a gene: 3. This CDR3 comprises 16 residues. The CDR3 is CASSLGTGGPNQPQHF. CDR3 DNA: TGTGCCAGCAGTTTAGGGACAGGGGGCCCGAATCAGCCCCAGCATTTT.

The chain joins TRBV28 to TRBJ1-5; unclear D gene. The CDR3 has 16 residues. Trimming left V 4 bases short and J 4 bases short, with 17 bases between. CDR1 and CDR2 from the germline V gene are MDHEN and SYDVKM. The chain's CDR3 is CASSSPAEGRNQPQHF. CDR3 DNA sequence: TGTGCCAGCAGTTCGCCGGCCGAAGGGCGGAATCAGCCCCAGCATTTT.

The V gene is TRBV11-2, the J gene TRBJ2-1; perhaps TRBD2 as D (6 bases). This CDR3 spans 14 amino acids. The V end was cut by 0 bases, the J end by 6 bases, with 9 bases between. Germline V gene sequence: CDR1 SGHAT, CDR2 FQNNGV. CDR3 protein: CASSLDRGTNEQFF. CDR3 DNA sequence: TGTGCCAGCAGCTTAGATCGGGGGACCAATGAGCAGTTCTTC.

V usage is TRBV7-9 and J usage is TRBJ2-7; 7 bases are a match to TRBD2. Germline assignment: CDR1 SEHNR and CDR2 FQNEAQ (reference sequence). V lost 5 bases, J lost 4 bases, and 8 bases stayed unmatched. The CDR3 consists of 14 residues. This CDR3 is CASSSTGTTYEQYF. The DNA of the CDR3 is TGTGCCAGCAGCAGCACCGGGACTACATACGAGCAGTACTTC.

J is TRBJ1-2 and V is TRBV27; 7 bases are a match to TRBD1. This CDR3 is built from 14 residues. Trimming at V came to 10 bases and at J to 1 base, leaving 9 bases not matched to a gene. Germline V lookup: CDR1 MNHEY, CDR2 SMNVEV (reference sequence). The DNA of the CDR3 is TGTGCCACTTCCCGACAGGGCGATAACTATGGCTACACCTTC. It is translated as CATSRQGDNYGYTF.

The chain is built from TRBV7-3 and TRBJ2-2, with D maybe TRBD1 (6 bases). V lost 9 bases to trimming and J lost 0 bases, with 11 bases between them. CDR3 length: 14 amino acids. Germline CDR1 reads SGHTA; CDR2 reads FQGTGA. The CDR3 region has the DNA TGTGCCAGTTCCCAGGGGTCGAACACCGGGGAGCTGTTTTTT. Amino acids: CASSQGSNTGELFF.

The chain has TRBV9 and TRBJ2-5; weak D call: TRBD2 (6 bases). Trimming cost V 7 bases and J 5 bases, with 18 bases left between them. The CDR3 spans 14 residues. Per the germline V gene, CDR1 is SGDLS and CDR2 is YYNGEE. The CDR3 reads CASGDSTTWETQYF. CDR3 in DNA: TGTGCCAGCGGGGACTCGACTACTTGGGAGACCCAGTACTTC.

This chain uses TRBV7-9 with TRBJ1-4; 7 bases fit TRBD1. The CDR3 extends over 12 amino acids. Germline CDR1 reads SEHNR; CDR2 reads FQNEAQ (reference sequence). V trimming: 5 bases; J trimming: 7 bases; junction bases outside the gene matches: 1. The CDR3 sequence: CASSRDSEKLFF. In nucleotides, the CDR3 is TGTGCCAGCAGCCGGGACAGTGAAAAACTGTTTTTT.

This CDR3 reads CAISSGRTTGELFF. DNA of the CDR3: TGTGCCATCAGTAGCGGGAGGACAACCGGGGAGCTGTTTTTT. The rearrangement uses TRBV10-3 and TRBJ2-2; 9 bases line up with TRBD2. The CDR3 extends over 14 amino acids. Per the germline V gene, CDR1 is ENHRY and CDR2 is SYGVKD. The trim removed 5 bases at V and 5 bases at J, leaving 3 bases unmatched.

This clone has more than one count but fewer than ten. The V and J genes are TRBV4-1 and TRBJ1-5; D remains ambiguous. Trimming stripped 1 base from V and 3 bases from J, with 10 bases between. CDR1 is MGHRA, CDR2 YSYEKL, per germline. This CDR3 has 15 residues. For the CDR3, the DNA is TGCGCCAGCAGCCAAGGACGACGGGCCAATCAGCCCCAGCATTTT. This gives the protein CASSQGRRANQPQHF.